The next 4 T cell receptor beta chains were all read from a single sample in a study of cytomegalovirus exposure and HLA in healthy donors. Use of 60 Vbeta and 13 Jbeta primers characterized the PCR. Assay used: immunoSEQ multiplex PCR; TCRdb lists only in-frame clones, some missing. Among over 65,000 clones, roughly 73% were seen once, and the ten largest hold 9.7%. The sample taken for sequencing was PBMCs. Receptors originate from a man aged 35-49 years in good health and CMV-seronegative.

This chain joins TRBV11-2 and TRBJ1-3; D remains ambiguous. The CDR3 is 12 residues long. Trimming removed 4 bases from V and 3 bases from J, with 4 bases in between. Germline-derived CDR1 and CDR2 are SGHAT and FQNNGV. CDR3 loop: CASSSGGNTIYF. The CDR3 DNA follows: TGTGCCAGCAGCTCCGGTGGAAACACCATATATTTT.

This chain links TRBV9 with TRBJ2-1, with TRBD2 as a possible D gene (6 bases). The CDR3 sequence is 15 residues long. Germline V gene sequence: CDR1 SGDLS, CDR2 YYNGEE. Trimming took off 0 bases at V and 3 bases at J, with 10 bases between the two ends. DNA for the CDR3: TGTGCCAGCAGCGTAGTCCCGACTAGCTACAATGAGCAGTTCTTC. Residues: CASSVVPTSYNEQFF.

The V and J genes are TRBV2 and TRBJ2-7; 9 bases line up with TRBD2. Germline V gives CDR1 SNHLY, CDR2 FYNNEI. The CDR3 length is 12 residues. V lost 6 bases, J lost 3 bases, and 0 bases stayed unmatched. CDR3 sequence (DNA): TGTGCCAGCAGGACTAGCGGCTACGAGCAGTACTTC. Translation gives CASRTSGYEQYF.

This chain uses TRBV19 with TRBJ1-1, with D possibly being TRBD1 (5 bases). The CDR3 has 16 residues. Trimming shortened V by 5 bases and J by 1 base, and 17 bases separated the two germline ends. Germline assignment: CDR1 LNHDA and CDR2 SQIVND (reference sequence). For the CDR3, the DNA is TGTGCCAGTAGTCTCGGGGGGGGTAAGGCGAACACTGAAGCTTTCTTT. It codes for CASSLGGGKANTEAFF.